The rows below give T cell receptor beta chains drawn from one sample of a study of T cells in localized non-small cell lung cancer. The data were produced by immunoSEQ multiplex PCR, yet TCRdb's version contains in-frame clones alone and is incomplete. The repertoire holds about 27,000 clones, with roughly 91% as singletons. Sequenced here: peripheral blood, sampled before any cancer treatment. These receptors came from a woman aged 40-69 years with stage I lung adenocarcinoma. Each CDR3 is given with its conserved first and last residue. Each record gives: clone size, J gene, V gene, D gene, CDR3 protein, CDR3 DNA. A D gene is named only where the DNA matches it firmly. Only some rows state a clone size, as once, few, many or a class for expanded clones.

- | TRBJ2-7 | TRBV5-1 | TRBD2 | CASSLGLAGDSYEQYF | TGCGCCAGCAGCTTGGGACTAGCGGGAGACTCCTACGAGCAGTACTTC
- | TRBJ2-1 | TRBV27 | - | CASSPNSWSSYNEQFF | TGTGCCAGCAGTCCCAACTCCTGGAGCTCCTACAATGAGCAGTTCTTC
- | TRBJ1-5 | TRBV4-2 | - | CASSQDHWGQGGQPQHF | TGTGCCAGCAGCCAAGATCATTGGGGGCAGGGTGGACAGCCCCAGCATTTT
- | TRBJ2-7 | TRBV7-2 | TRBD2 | CASSSPQGLAGGSYEQYF | TGTGCCAGCAGCTCCCCTCAGGGACTAGCGGGAGGCTCCTACGAGCAGTACTTC
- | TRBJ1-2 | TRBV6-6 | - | CASSPAEDYGYTF | TGTGCCAGCAGCCCCGCCGAGGACTATGGCTACACCTTC
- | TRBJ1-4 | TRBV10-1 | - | CASSAPGHNEKLFF | TGCGCCAGCAGTGCACCGGGACACAATGAAAAACTGTTTTTT
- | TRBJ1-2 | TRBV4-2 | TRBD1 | CASSQDRGIYGYTF | TGTGCCAGCAGCCAGGACAGGGGGATCTATGGCTACACCTTC
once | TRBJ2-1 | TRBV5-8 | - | CASSPLGGNVGQFF | TGTGCCAGCAGCCCGTTGGGGGGCAATGTGGGGCAGTTCTTC
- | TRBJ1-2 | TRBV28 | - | CASSLSRGAYGYTF | TGTGCCAGCAGTTTATCAAGGGGTGCCTATGGCTACACCTTC
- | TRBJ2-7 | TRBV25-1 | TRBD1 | CASSEALGTGAYEQYF | TGTGCCAGCAGTGAAGCCCTCGGGACAGGGGCGTACGAGCAGTACTTC
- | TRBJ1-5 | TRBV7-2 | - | CASSYSGNQPQHF | TGTGCCAGCAGCTACTCAGGGAATCAGCCCCAGCATTTT
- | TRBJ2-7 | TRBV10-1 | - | CASSCTQFIPDYEQYF | TGCGCCAGCAGTTGTACTCAGTTTATACCCGATTACGAGCAGTACTTC
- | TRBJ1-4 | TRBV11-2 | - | CASSNRTGLGKLFF | TGTGCCAGCAGCAACCGTACAGGGCTCGGAAAACTGTTTTTT
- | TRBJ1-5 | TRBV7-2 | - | CASSLERSEQPQHF | TGTGCCAGCAGCTTAGAACGGAGTGAACAGCCCCAGCATTTT
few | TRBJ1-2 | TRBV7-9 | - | CASSMRTSNYGYTF | TGTGCCAGCAGCATGAGGACGTCTAACTATGGCTACACCTTC
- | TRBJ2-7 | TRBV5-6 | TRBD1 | CASSHRGLYEQYF | TGTGCCAGCAGCCACAGGGGGCTCTACGAGCAGTACTTC
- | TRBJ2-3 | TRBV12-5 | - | CASGLVSSPGDTQYF | TGTGCTAGTGGTTTGGTCTCCTCGCCAGGAGATACGCAGTATTTT
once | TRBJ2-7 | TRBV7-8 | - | CASSWGLGQYF | TGTGCCAGCAGCTGGGGTTTAGGGCAGTACTTC
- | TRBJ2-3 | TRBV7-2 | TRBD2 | CASSPQVGGPPDTQYF | TGTGCCAGCAGCCCGCAGGTGGGAGGGCCGCCGGATACGCAGTATTTT
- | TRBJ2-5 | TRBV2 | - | CASVGAPTETQYF | TGTGCCAGCGTGGGGGCACCGACGGAGACCCAGTACTTC
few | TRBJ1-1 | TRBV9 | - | CASSVLGDTEAFF | TGTGCCAGCAGCGTATTGGGGGACACTGAAGCTTTCTTT
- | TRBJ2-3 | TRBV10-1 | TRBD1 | CASSESPPGQSTDTQYF | TGCGCCAGCAGTGAAAGCCCGCCGGGACAGAGCACAGATACGCAGTATTTT
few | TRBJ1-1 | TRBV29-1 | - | CSVELGTEAFF | TGCAGCGTTGAGTTAGGCACTGAAGCTTTCTTT
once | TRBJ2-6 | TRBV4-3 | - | CASSQRRLSSGANVLTF | TGCGCCAGCAGCCAAAGGAGATTAAGCTCTGGGGCCAACGTCCTGACTTTC
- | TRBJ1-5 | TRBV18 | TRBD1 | CASSPRQGVNQPQHF | TGTGCCAGCTCACCAAGACAGGGGGTGAATCAGCCCCAGCATTTT
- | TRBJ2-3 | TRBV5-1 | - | CASSLGDPTDTQYF | TGCGCCAGCAGCTTGGGGGACCCCACAGATACGCAGTATTTT
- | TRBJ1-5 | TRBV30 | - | CAWSSDTSYQPQHF | TGTGCCTGGAGCTCCGACACGTCCTATCAGCCCCAGCATTTT
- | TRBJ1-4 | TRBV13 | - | CASSRTDRGEKLFF | TGTGCCAGCAGTCGGACGGACAGAGGGGAAAAACTGTTTTTT
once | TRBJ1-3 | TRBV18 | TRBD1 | CASSLDRAGNTIYF | TGTGCCAGCTCACTTGACAGGGCTGGAAACACCATATATTTT
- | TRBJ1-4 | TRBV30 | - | CAWSRLESGEKLFF | TGTGCCTGGAGTAGGTTGGAGTCTGGGGAAAAACTGTTTTTT
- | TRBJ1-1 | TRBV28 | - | CASSLGSNSGRNTEAFF | TGTGCCAGCAGTTTAGGGTCGAACTCGGGACGGAACACTGAAGCTTTCTTT
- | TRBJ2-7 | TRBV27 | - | CASSRRGSFTYEQYF | TGTGCCAGCTCTCGCCGGGGCAGCTTTACCTACGAGCAGTACTTC